The rows below give T cell receptor beta chains drawn from one sample of a study of T cells in Graves' hyperthyroidism and ophthalmopathy. TCRdb analysed the multiplex PCR reads with MiXCR anew, one entry per CDR3 protein. The sample has around 600,000 distinct CDR3 sequences; 16% are singletons. The sequencing input was blood. All receptors derive from a woman aged 40 to 50 with Graves' ophthalmopathy. CDR3s include the opening cysteine and the closing phenylalanine or tryptophan. A D gene is named only where the DNA matches it firmly. Part of the rows lack a size; the others show once, few, many or a class for expanded clones.

clone_size,j_call,d_call,v_call,cdr3_nt,cdr3_aa
many,TRBJ1-4,TRBD1,TRBV28,TGTGCCAGCAGAGAACCGACAGGGAATGAAAAACTGTTTTTT,CASREPTGNEKLFF
many,TRBJ1-5,NA,TRBV20-1,TGCAGTGCCCAGACACCTAATCAGCCCCAGCATTTT,CSAQTPNQPQHF
NA,TRBJ2-5,TRBD1,TRBV5-1,TGCGCCAGCAGCTTGGGCCCTCGAGGACAGGGTTTGGAGACCCAGTACTTC,CASSLGPRGQGLETQYF
many,TRBJ1-1,TRBD1,TRBV4-1,TGCGCCAGCAGCCAAGATGAGGGGGCGCGAACTGAAGCTTTCTTT,CASSQDEGARTEAFF
NA,TRBJ1-1,NA,TRBV6-1,TGTGCCAGCAGGAACACTCCAAGGGCCCAAGCTTTCTTT,CASRNTPRAQAFF
few,TRBJ2-3,TRBD2,TRBV4-1,TGCGCCAGCAGCGCGCGAGGGAGTAGCGGGGTCAATACGCAGTATTTT,CASSARGSSGVNTQYF
many,TRBJ2-3,TRBD2,TRBV7-9,TGTGCCAGCAGCTTCGGAGCGGGATTAAATACGCAGTATTTT,CASSFGAGLNTQYF
many,TRBJ2-4,TRBD1,TRBV12-3/TRBV12-4,TGTGCCAGCAGCCCCATCGGGACAGGGAACATTCAGTACTTC,CASSPIGTGNIQYF
many,TRBJ2-3,NA,TRBV2,TGTGCCAGCAGTGAACGGGCGGGAACACCCACAGATACGCAGTATTTT,CASSERAGTPTDTQYF
few,TRBJ2-3,NA,TRBV20-1,TGCAGTGGAGGGGGGGGGGGCCAAGATACGCAGTATTTT,CSGGGGGQDTQYF
many,TRBJ2-3,NA,TRBV6-1,TGTGCCAGCAGTTTGGGACACCCTTCGGGAGATACGCAGTATTTT,CASSLGHPSGDTQYF
few,TRBJ2-7,NA,TRBV11-2,TGTGCCAGCAGTCGGTCCCCCGAGCAGTACTTC,CASSRSPEQYF
few,TRBJ1-3,NA,TRBV20-1,TGCAGTGCTAGAGGCCGGGGGGGACCTGGCTCTGGAAACACCATATATTTT,CSARGRGGPGSGNTIYF
many,TRBJ2-1,NA,TRBV11-2,TGTGCCAGCAGCTTCACCGTGGGGCTAGCGCTCAATGAGCAGTTCTTC,CASSFTVGLALNEQFF
many,TRBJ2-7,TRBD2,TRBV6-1,TGTGCCACGGGTCTGGGGAGGGCCAAATACGAGCAGTACTTC,CATGLGRAKYEQYF
NA,TRBJ2-7,NA,TRBV2,TGTGCCAGCAGTGGACCAGGGGAAGACGAGCAGTACTTC,CASSGPGEDEQYF
many,TRBJ2-5,NA,TRBV11-2,TGTGCCAGCAGCTTAGCCTCCCTCGGGACAAAAGAGACCCAGTACTTC,CASSLASLGTKETQYF
few,TRBJ2-5,NA,TRBV2,TGTGCCAGCAGTGTCGGGGGACCCAGGGAGACCCAGTACTTC,CASSVGGPRETQYF
NA,TRBJ2-7,NA,TRBV6-2/TRBV6-3,TGTGCCAGCAGTTACGCCCACTCCTACGAGCAGTACTTC,CASSYAHSYEQYF
many,TRBJ1-5,NA,TRBV2,TGTGCCAGCAGGGTCTCTCTCTCCAATCAGCCCCAGCATTTT,CASRVSLSNQPQHF
few,TRBJ1-1,NA,TRBV5-8,TGTGCCAGCAGCTCGGCGGGGGCTATGAACACTGAAGCTTTCTTT,CASSSAGAMNTEAFF
many,TRBJ2-1,NA,TRBV2,TGTGCCAGCAGTGGGGACTTAGAAGCCCCCCCAGCCCACTACAATGAGCAGTTCTTC,CASSGDLEAPPAHYNEQFF
many,TRBJ2-3,TRBD2,TRBV2,TGTGCCAGCGAAGGACTAGCGGGGCGCACAGATACGCAGTATTTT,CASEGLAGRTDTQYF
NA,TRBJ1-5,NA,TRBV28,TGTGCCAGCAGAATTACAGGGAGCGGGGCCCAGCATTTT,CASRITGSGAQHF
many,TRBJ2-5,NA,TRBV18,TGTGCCAGCTCACCACTCGGTGGAGAGACCCAGTACTTC,CASSPLGGETQYF
many,TRBJ2-3,TRBD2,TRBV20-1,TGCAGTGCTAGTAAGCGGGAGGGCACAGATACGCAGTATTTT,CSASKREGTDTQYF
few,TRBJ2-1,NA,TRBV7-3,TGTGCCAGCAGCTTACTACGGGGCCATGAGCAGTTCTTC,CASSLLRGHEQFF
NA,TRBJ2-1,TRBD1,TRBV28,TGTGCCAGCAGTAAGGGACAGGGGGGGGAGCAGTTCTTC,CASSKGQGGEQFF
once,TRBJ1-3,TRBD1,TRBV20-1,TGCAGTGCTAGAGATAGGGGGACAGGGACTGCCCGCTCTGGAAACACCATATATTTT,CSARDRGTGTARSGNTIYF
NA,TRBJ1-1,TRBD1,TRBV2,TGTGCCACCAGTGGACAGGGGGCGGAGGGCACTGAAGCTCTCTTT,CATSGQGAEGTEALF
NA,TRBJ1-1,TRBD1,TRBV20-1,TGCAGTGCTAGAGGGGGGACAGTTTACACTGAAGCTTTCTTT,CSARGGTVYTEAFF
NA,TRBJ2-1,NA,TRBV6-2/TRBV6-3,TGTGCCAGCAGGGTGAGAGGGAGATCCTACAATGAGCAGTTCTTC,CASRVRGRSYNEQFF
many,TRBJ2-7,NA,TRBV2,TGTGCCAGCGCAGCCGGGCTCGAGAGCTACGAGCAGTACTTC,CASAAGLESYEQYF
many,TRBJ2-1,NA,TRBV3-1,TGTGCCAGCAGCCAATGGGGGGGGGCGAAGAATGAGCAGTTCTTC,CASSQWGGAKNEQFF
many,TRBJ2-7,NA,TRBV5-1,TGCGCCAGCAGCTTGGGCCAGGCGAAGCCCTACGAGCAGTACTTC,CASSLGQAKPYEQYF
NA,TRBJ1-3,NA,TRBV5-6,TGTGCCAGCAGCTTTCGGACACAAGGAAACACCATATATTTT,CASSFRTQGNTIYF